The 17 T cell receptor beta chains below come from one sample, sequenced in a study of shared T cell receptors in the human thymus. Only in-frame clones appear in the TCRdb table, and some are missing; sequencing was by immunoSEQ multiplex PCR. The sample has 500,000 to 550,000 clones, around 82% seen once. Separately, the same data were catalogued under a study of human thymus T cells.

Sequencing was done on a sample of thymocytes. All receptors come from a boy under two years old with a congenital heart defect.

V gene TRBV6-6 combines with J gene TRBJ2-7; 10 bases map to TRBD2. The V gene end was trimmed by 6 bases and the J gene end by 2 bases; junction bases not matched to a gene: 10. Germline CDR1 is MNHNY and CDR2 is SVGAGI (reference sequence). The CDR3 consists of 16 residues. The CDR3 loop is CASSPPLSGRAYEQYF. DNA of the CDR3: TGTGCCAGCAGCCCCCCCCTAAGCGGGAGGGCCTACGAGCAGTACTTC.

CDR3 in amino acids: CASSLVGLASSYNEQFF. The CDR3, as DNA: TGTGCCAGCAGCTTAGTGGGGCTAGCGTCCTCCTACAATGAGCAGTTCTTC. The chain recombines TRBV11-3 with TRBJ2-1; possible D gene TRBD2, 6 bases. The CDR3 has 17 amino acids. Looked up from germline, CDR1 is SGHNT and CDR2 is YENEEA. V lost 1 base and J 0 bases, leaving 13 bases between the germline ends.

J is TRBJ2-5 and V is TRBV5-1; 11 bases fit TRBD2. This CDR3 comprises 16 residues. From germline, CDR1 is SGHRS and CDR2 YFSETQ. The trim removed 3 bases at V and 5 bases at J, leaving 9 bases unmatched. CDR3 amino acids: CASSSRSGRAWETQYF. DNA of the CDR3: TGCGCCAGCAGCTCCCGTAGCGGGAGGGCCTGGGAGACCCAGTACTTC.

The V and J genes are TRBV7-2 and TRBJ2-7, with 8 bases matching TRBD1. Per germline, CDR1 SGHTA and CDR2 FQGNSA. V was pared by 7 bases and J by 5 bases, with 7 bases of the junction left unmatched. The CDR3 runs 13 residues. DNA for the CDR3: TGTGCCAGCACCGACAGGGGTAAACACGAGCAGTACTTC. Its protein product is CASTDRGKHEQYF.

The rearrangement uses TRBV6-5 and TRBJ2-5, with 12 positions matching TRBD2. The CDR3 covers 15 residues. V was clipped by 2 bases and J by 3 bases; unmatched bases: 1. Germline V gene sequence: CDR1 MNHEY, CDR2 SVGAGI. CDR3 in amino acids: CASSYRLAGEETQYF. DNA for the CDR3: TGTGCCAGCAGTTACCGACTAGCGGGGGAAGAGACCCAGTACTTC.

The CDR3 sequence: CASSMGQRYNEQFF. The CDR3 region has the DNA TGTGCCAGCAGCATGGGACAGCGATACAATGAGCAGTTCTTC. The chain recombines TRBV7-9 with TRBJ2-1; 7 nucleotides align to TRBD1. Germline V gene lookup returns CDR1 SEHNR and CDR2 FQNEAQ (reference sequence). V lost 5 bases, J lost 4 bases, and 5 bases stayed unmatched. The CDR3 runs to 14 residues.

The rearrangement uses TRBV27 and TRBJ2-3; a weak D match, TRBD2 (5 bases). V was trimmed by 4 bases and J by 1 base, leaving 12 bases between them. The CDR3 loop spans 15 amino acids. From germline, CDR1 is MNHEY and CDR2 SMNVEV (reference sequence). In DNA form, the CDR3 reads TGTGCCAGCAGTTGGTCGGCGGGTCGCACAGATACGCAGTATTTT. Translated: CASSWSAGRTDTQYF.

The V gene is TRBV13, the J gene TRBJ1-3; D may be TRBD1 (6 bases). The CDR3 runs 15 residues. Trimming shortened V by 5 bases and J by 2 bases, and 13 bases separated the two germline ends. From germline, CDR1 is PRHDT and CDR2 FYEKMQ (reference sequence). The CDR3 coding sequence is TGTGCCAGCAGCCCCCACCCAGGGGCTGGAAACACCATATATTTT. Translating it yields CASSPHPGAGNTIYF. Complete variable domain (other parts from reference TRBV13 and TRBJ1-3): AAGVIQSPRHLIKEKRETATLKCYPIPRHDTVYWYQQGPGQDPQFLISFYEKMQSDKGSIPDRFSAQQFSDYHSELNMSSLELGDSALYFCASSPHPGAGNTIYFGEGSWLTVV.

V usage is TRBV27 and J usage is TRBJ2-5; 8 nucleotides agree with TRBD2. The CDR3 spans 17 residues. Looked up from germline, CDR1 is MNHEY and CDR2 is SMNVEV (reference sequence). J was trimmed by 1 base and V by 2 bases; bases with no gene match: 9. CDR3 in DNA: TGTGCCAGCAGTTTAGGGGGACGCGGGAGGCTCCAAGAGACCCAGTACTTC. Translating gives CASSLGGRGRLQETQYF.

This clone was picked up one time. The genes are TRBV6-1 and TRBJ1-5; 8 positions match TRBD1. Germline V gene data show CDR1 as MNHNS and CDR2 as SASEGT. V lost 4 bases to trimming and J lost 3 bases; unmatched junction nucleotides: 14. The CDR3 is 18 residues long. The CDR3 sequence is CASSAGQGSGELNQPQHF. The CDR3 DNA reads TGTGCCAGCAGTGCCGGACAGGGTTCTGGGGAACTCAATCAGCCCCAGCATTTT.

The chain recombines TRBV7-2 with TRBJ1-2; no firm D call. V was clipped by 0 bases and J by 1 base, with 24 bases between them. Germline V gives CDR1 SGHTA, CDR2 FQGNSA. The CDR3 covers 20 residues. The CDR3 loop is CASSLALGRIPTSLNYGYTF. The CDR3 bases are TGTGCCAGCAGCTTAGCGCTTGGGCGCATCCCCACGTCACTTAACTATGGCTACACCTTC.

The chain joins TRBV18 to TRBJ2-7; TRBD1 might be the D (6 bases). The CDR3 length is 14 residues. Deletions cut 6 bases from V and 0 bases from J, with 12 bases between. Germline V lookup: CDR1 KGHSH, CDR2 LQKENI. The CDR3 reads CASSPQGSSYEQYF. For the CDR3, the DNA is TGTGCCAGCTCTCCCCAGGGGAGCTCCTACGAGCAGTACTTC.

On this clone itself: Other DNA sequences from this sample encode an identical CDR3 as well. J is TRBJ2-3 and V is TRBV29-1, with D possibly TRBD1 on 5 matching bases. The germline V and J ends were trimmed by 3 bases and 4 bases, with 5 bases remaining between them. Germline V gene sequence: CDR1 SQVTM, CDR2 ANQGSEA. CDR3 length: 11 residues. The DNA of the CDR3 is TGCAGCGTTGACAGGGCAGATACGCAGTATTTT. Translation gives CSVDRADTQYF.

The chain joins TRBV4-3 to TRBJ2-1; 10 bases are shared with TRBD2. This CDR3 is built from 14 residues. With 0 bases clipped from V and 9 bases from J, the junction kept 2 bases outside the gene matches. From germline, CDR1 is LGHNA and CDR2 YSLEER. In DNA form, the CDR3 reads TGCGCCAGCAGCCAAGATACTAGCGGGATTGAGCAGTTCTTC. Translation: CASSQDTSGIEQFF.

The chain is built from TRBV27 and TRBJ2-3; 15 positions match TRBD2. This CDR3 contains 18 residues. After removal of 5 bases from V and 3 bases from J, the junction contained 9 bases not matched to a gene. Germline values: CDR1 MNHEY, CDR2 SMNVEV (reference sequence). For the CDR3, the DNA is TGTGCCAGCAGTCTATACCCGGGACTAGCGGGAGGTACAGATACGCAGTATTTT. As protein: CASSLYPGLAGGTDTQYF.

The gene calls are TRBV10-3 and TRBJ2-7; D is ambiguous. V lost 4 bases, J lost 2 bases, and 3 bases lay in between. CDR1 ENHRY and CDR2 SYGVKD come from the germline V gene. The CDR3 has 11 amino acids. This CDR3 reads CAISVAYEQYF. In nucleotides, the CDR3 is TGTGCCATCAGTGTCGCCTACGAGCAGTACTTC.

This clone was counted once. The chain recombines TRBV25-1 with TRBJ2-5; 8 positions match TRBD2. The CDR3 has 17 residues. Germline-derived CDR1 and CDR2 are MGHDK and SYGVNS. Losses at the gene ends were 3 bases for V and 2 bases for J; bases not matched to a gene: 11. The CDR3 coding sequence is TGTGCCAGCAGTGACCGACCACGGGGGGGAGGTCAAGAGACCCAGTACTTC. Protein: CASSDRPRGGGQETQYF.